These 13 T cell receptor beta chains originate from one sample sequenced in a study of Ad26.COV2.S vaccination and SARS-CoV-2 variants. Treatment specified: around 19 received Ad26.COV2.S at low or high dose, single or two shots; 5 received placebo; per-sample allocation not given. Samples were taken on day 63 after the first vaccine or placebo injection. The data were produced by immunoSEQ multiplex PCR, yet TCRdb's version contains in-frame clones alone and is incomplete. The sample records 300,000 to 350,000 clones, 75% to 90% being singletons. The sample was peripheral blood, taken in a trial of Ad26.COV2.S vaccine versus placebo. The source of these receptors is a person between 18 and 60 years old who received the Ad26.COV2.S COVID-19 vaccine or a placebo.

The chain combines TRBV5-4 with TRBJ2-5; D may be TRBD2 (5 bases). The CDR3 sequence is 13 residues long. V shed 4 bases and J shed 5 bases, with 12 bases lying between them. Germline CDR1 reads SGHNT; CDR2 reads YYREEE (reference sequence). CDR3 DNA: TGTGCCAGCAGCCCGGGCCCGGGGGAGACCCAGTACTTC. This encodes CASSPGPGETQYF. Based on the CDR3 plus reference TRBV5-4 and TRBJ2-5, the full variable domain is ETGVTQSPTHLIKTRGQQVTLRCSSQSGHNTVSWYQQALGQGPQFIFQYYREEENGRGNFPPRFSGLQFPNYSSELNVNALELDDSALYLCASSPGPGETQYFGPGTRLLVL.

The chain couples TRBV6-1 to TRBJ2-3; no reliable D call. Germline-derived CDR1 and CDR2 are MNHNS and SASEGT. There are 16 residues in the CDR3. V was clipped by 4 bases and J by 1 base, with 15 bases between them. CDR3 DNA: TGTGCCAGCAGTGTTCCTCCCGGGTCGGGCACAGATACGCAGTATTTT. This codes for CASSVPPGSGTDTQYF.

The chain links TRBV4-1 to TRBJ1-3; TRBD1 matches at 7 bases. J gave up 4 bases and V 0 bases, and 3 bases lay outside the gene matches. CDR1 and CDR2 (germline): MGHRA, YSYEKL. The CDR3 is 15 residues long. The DNA of the CDR3 is TGCGCCAGCAGCCAAGATCAAGGGGGCGGAAACACCATATATTTT. Translating gives CASSQDQGGGNTIYF.

About this clone itself: This CDR3 is also generated by other DNA sequences in the sample. The V gene is TRBV28, the J gene TRBJ1-5; unclear D gene. Trimming shortened V by 2 bases and J by 2 bases, and 10 bases separated the two germline ends. The CDR3 covers 15 residues. Germline loops: CDR1 MDHEN, CDR2 SYDVKM. The CDR3 sequence is CASSLRGGGNQPQHF. The CDR3 DNA reads TGTGCCAGCAGTTTACGCGGCGGTGGCAATCAGCCCCAGCATTTT.

This chain links TRBV6-2 or TRBV6-3 with TRBJ1-5, with 12 bases aligning to TRBD1. This CDR3 region has 20 residues. V was pared by 0 bases and J by 7 bases, with 16 bases of the junction left unmatched. Germline CDR1 and CDR2: MNHEY and SVGEGT. CDR3: CASSYSYTSRDRGLGQPQHF. DNA for the CDR3: TGTGCCAGCAGTTACTCATACACTTCAAGGGACAGGGGGCTAGGGCAGCCCCAGCATTTT.

This rearrangement joins TRBV19 to TRBJ2-7, with TRBD1 matching over 7 bases. CDR1 and CDR2 from the germline V gene are LNHDA and SQIVND (reference sequence). Losses at the gene ends were 8 bases for V and 1 base for J; bases not matched to a gene: 8. The CDR3 sequence is 14 residues long. The CDR3 spells CASRQTGTSYEQYF. The CDR3 DNA follows: TGTGCCAGTCGACAGACAGGGACGTCCTACGAGCAGTACTTC.

The V and J genes are TRBV9 and TRBJ2-2; tentatively, D is TRBD1 or TRBD2 (8 bases each). Germline V CDR1 and CDR2: SGDLS, YYNGEE. The CDR3 is made up of 17 amino acids. The V end was cut by 4 bases, the J end by 2 bases, with 18 bases between. CDR3 sequence: CASSPGGGRLNTGELFF. DNA for the CDR3: TGTGCCAGCAGCCCAGGGGGCGGGAGGCTAAACACCGGGGAGCTGTTTTTT.

The sample holds a few counts of this clone. The chain links TRBV19 to TRBJ2-3; 9 bases are a match to TRBD1. Germline assignment: CDR1 LNHDA and CDR2 SQIVND (reference sequence). This CDR3 contains 15 residues. V trimming: 3 bases; J trimming: 5 bases; junction bases outside the gene matches: 6. This CDR3 is CASSIRTGDGDTQYF. The CDR3 DNA reads as TGTGCCAGTAGTATCAGGACAGGGGACGGAGATACGCAGTATTTT.

This clone was counted a single time. The V and J genes are TRBV5-4 and TRBJ1-2, with 7 bases aligning to TRBD1. CDR1 SGHNT and CDR2 YYREEE come from the germline V gene (reference sequence). The CDR3 is made up of 14 amino acids. V lost 3 bases to trimming and J lost 4 bases; unmatched junction nucleotides: 6. CDR3 amino acids: CASSSTGTGYGYTF. The DNA for the CDR3 is TGTGCCAGCAGCTCGACAGGGACCGGCTATGGCTACACCTTC. Looking up the rest from reference TRBV5-4 and TRBJ1-2 gives the full variable domain: ETGVTQSPTHLIKTRGQQVTLRCSSQSGHNTVSWYQQALGQGPQFIFQYYREEENGRGNFPPRFSGLQFPNYSSELNVNALELDDSALYLCASSSTGTGYGYTFGSGTRLTVV.

The gene calls are TRBV7-8 and TRBJ2-7; D is possibly TRBD1 (6 bases). CDR1 SGHVS and CDR2 FQNEAQ come from the germline V gene. V was clipped by 5 bases and J by 6 bases, with 20 bases between them. CDR3 length: 15 amino acids. CDR3 protein: CASSPTGTIGVEQYF. The CDR3 nucleotides read TGTGCCAGCAGCCCGACCGGGACAATAGGGGTCGAGCAGTACTTC.

V and J are TRBV3-1 (or the pseudogene TRBV3-2) and TRBJ2-1; D is tentatively TRBD1 or TRBD2 (5 bases each). Trimming stripped 4 bases from V and 0 bases from J, with 13 bases between. This CDR3 has 16 amino acids. CDR1 and CDR2 (germline): LGHDT, YNNKEL (reference sequence). As DNA, the CDR3 is TGTGCCAGCAGCCCCGGGGACCGGAGCTCCTACAATGAGCAGTTCTTC. Protein product: CASSPGDRSSYNEQFF.

The rearrangement joins TRBV30 to TRBJ2-2; 8 bases match TRBD1. V was pared by 2 bases and J by 5 bases, with 4 bases of the junction left unmatched. This CDR3 has 14 residues. Germline V CDR1 and CDR2: GTSNPN, SVGIG (reference sequence). CDR3 bases: TGTGCCTGGAGTAGGACAGGGTATACCGGGGAGCTGTTTTTT. Translation: CAWSRTGYTGELFF.

V usage is TRBV27 and J usage is TRBJ2-7; no firm D call. Trimming pared 6 bases from V and 5 bases from J, leaving 14 bases between. From germline, CDR1 is MNHEY and CDR2 SMNVEV (reference sequence). CDR3 length: 13 amino acids. The CDR3, as DNA: TGTGCCAGCAGGGGGATCTACGGCCACGAGCAGTACTTC. Translated: CASRGIYGHEQYF.